The T cell receptor (beta chain) described here comes from a study of T cell changes during pregnancy in multiple sclerosis. V lost 5 bases, J lost 8 bases, and 13 bases stayed unmatched. The CDR3 sequence is 15 residues long. Germline-derived CDR1 and CDR2 are SGHDT and YYEEEE. The table came from immunoSEQ multiplex PCR; TCRdb's copy has only in-frame clones and leaves some out. The sample holds about 69,000 clones; about 91% are singletons and the top ten take 0.29%. The TCR comes from a female donor in good health, enrolled as a control in a pregnancy study. This rearrangement joins TRBV5-6 to TRBJ1-2; 9 bases line up with TRBD1. Material: CD4+ T cells from peripheral blood mononuclear cells, obtained in the third trimester of pregnancy. The CDR3 nucleotides read TGTGCCAGCAGGGAACCCGGGACAGGGTTGTTAGGCTACACCTTC. Translating it yields CASREPGTGLLGYTF.